This entry lists 21 T cell receptor beta chains sequenced from one sample in a study of control samples from healthy donors and cancer patients. Clones were read by immunoSEQ multiplex PCR, and TCRdb kept only the in-frame ones, dropping some. Found here are more than 120,000 clones, approximately 92% of them singletons; the top ten hold roughly 3.2%. Sequencing used blood. These receptors all come from a man aged 30 to 39 in good health.

The rearrangement uses TRBV30 and TRBJ2-1; 9 bases are shared with TRBD2. With 0 bases clipped from V and 7 bases from J, the junction kept 7 bases outside the gene matches. The germline CDR1 and CDR2 sequences are GTSNPN and SVGIG (reference sequence). This CDR3 contains 15 residues. CDR3 protein: CAWSVGPSGVNEQFF. The CDR3 DNA is TGTGCCTGGAGTGTGGGGCCTAGCGGGGTAAATGAGCAGTTCTTC.

The chain has TRBV6-1 and TRBJ2-7, with D perhaps being TRBD1 or TRBD2 (5 bases each). Between the trimmed V and J ends, which lost 2 bases and 1 base, there was a span of 15 bases. Germline lookup yields CDR1 MNHNS and CDR2 SASEGT. The CDR3 sequence is 16 residues long. CDR3 loop: CASSEQGRRRSYEQYF. CDR3 coding DNA: TGTGCCAGCAGTGAACAGGGCAGGAGGAGGTCCTACGAGCAGTACTTC.

CDR3 DNA: TGTGCCAGCAGCTTAGCGCTAGGGGGTGACAGCAATCAGCCCCAGCATTTT. It is translated as CASSLALGGDSNQPQHF. The V gene is TRBV7-9, the J gene TRBJ1-5; weak D call: TRBD1 (6 bases). The CDR3 covers 17 residues. Germline V gene lookup returns CDR1 SEHNR and CDR2 FQNEAQ (reference sequence). V was cut by 0 bases and J by 1 base, with 13 bases left in between.

V is TRBV28 and J is TRBJ1-6; weak D call: TRBD1 (5 bases). V dropped 0 bases and J dropped 10 bases, with 10 bases sitting between them. CDR3 length equals 14 residues. Germline values: CDR1 MDHEN, CDR2 SYDVKM. The CDR3 nucleotides read TGTGCCAGCAGTTTATGGGGGGAGGGATCACCCCTCCACTTT. Amino acids: CASSLWGEGSPLHF.

The chain uses TRBV5-4 and TRBJ1-2, with a weak D call TRBD1 (6 bases). Germline CDR1 is SGHNT and CDR2 is YYREEE (reference sequence). V was trimmed by 2 bases and J by 5 bases, leaving 10 bases between them. This CDR3 comprises 13 residues. The DNA of the CDR3 is TGTGCCAGCAGCTTCTTCGGACAGTATGGCTACACCTTC. As protein: CASSFFGQYGYTF.

The rearrangement uses TRBV5-4 and TRBJ2-2, with D perhaps TRBD1 (6 bases). Germline CDR1 is SGHNT and CDR2 is YYREEE (reference sequence). Between the trimmed V and J ends, which lost 0 bases and 4 bases, there was a span of 7 bases. The CDR3 sequence is 14 residues long. CDR3 coding DNA: TGTGCCAGCAGCTTGGACAGGGTCACCGGGGAGCTGTTTTTT. This codes for CASSLDRVTGELFF.

V and J are TRBV24-1 and TRBJ1-1; D might be TRBD1 (5 bases). Trimming stripped 4 bases from V and 1 base from J, with 9 bases between. CDR3 size: 14 residues. Germline CDR1 and CDR2: KGHDR and SFDVKD. CDR3: CATSDRDSNTEAFF. CDR3 nucleotide sequence: TGTGCCACCAGTGACCGGGACTCGAACACTGAAGCTTTCTTT.

The chain recombines TRBV9 with TRBJ1-1, with a weak D call TRBD1 (6 bases). CDR3 length equals 14 residues. Germline CDR1 and CDR2: SGDLS and YYNGEE. Trimming took off 0 bases at V and 5 bases at J, with 11 bases between the two ends. In DNA form, the CDR3 reads TGTGCCAGCAGCGTAGAGGGGGTGCGGACTGAAGCTTTCTTT. It translates to CASSVEGVRTEAFF.

V gene TRBV11-2 combines with J gene TRBJ2-5; D might be TRBD2 (6 bases). Germline V gene lookup returns CDR1 SGHAT and CDR2 FQNNGV. The CDR3 consists of 14 residues. Trimming took 6 bases from V and 5 from J, leaving 16 bases between them. CDR3 nucleotide sequence: TGTGCCAGCAGTCTAGCGACTAGTTTCGAGACCCAGTACTTC. It yields the protein CASSLATSFETQYF.

This clone was observed a single time. The chain joins TRBV7-8 to TRBJ2-7; D remains unclear. Germline CDR1 and CDR2: SGHVS and FQNEAQ. The V end was cut by 2 bases, the J end by 1 base, with 6 bases between. The CDR3 has 13 residues. The CDR3 sequence: CASSLSGSYEQYF. The CDR3 nucleotides are TGTGCCAGCAGCTTATCGGGTTCCTACGAGCAGTACTTC.

This chain connects TRBV6-1 to TRBJ1-2; 7 bases line up with TRBD1. Germline lookup yields CDR1 MNHNS and CDR2 SASEGT. This CDR3 spans 14 amino acids. J lost 3 bases, V lost 6 bases, and 7 bases had no gene match. CDR3 sequence reads: CASSHEGAYYGYTF. The CDR3, as DNA: TGTGCCAGCAGCCACGAGGGGGCGTACTATGGCTACACCTTC.

V usage is TRBV7-8 and J usage is TRBJ1-1; TRBD1 agrees at 10 bases. J was trimmed by 5 bases and V by 4 bases; bases with no gene match: 1. Germline CDR1 and CDR2: SGHVS and FQNEAQ. This CDR3 is built from 13 residues. This CDR3 reads CASSSDRGTEAFF. In DNA, the CDR3 is TGTGCCAGCAGCTCGGACAGGGGGACTGAAGCTTTCTTT.

The rearrangement uses TRBV5-5 and TRBJ1-5, with 8 bases aligning to TRBD1. The germline gives CDR1 SGHKS, CDR2 YYEKEE (reference sequence). This CDR3 is 17 amino acids long. Trimming removed 0 bases from V and 1 base from J; junction bases left unmatched: 6. The CDR3 region has the DNA TGTGCCAGCAGCTTGGGGACAGGGAGTTTGAGCAATCAGCCCCAGCATTTT. Its protein product is CASSLGTGSLSNQPQHF.

The chain links TRBV27 to TRBJ2-6; D might be TRBD1 or TRBD2, each matching 5 bases. V was trimmed by 6 bases and J by 0 bases, leaving 15 bases between them. CDR3 length: 17 amino acids. Germline assignment: CDR1 MNHEY and CDR2 SMNVEV (reference sequence). CDR3 region: CASRDGGPGSGANVLTF. CDR3 nucleotide sequence: TGTGCCAGCAGGGATGGGGGACCAGGCTCTGGGGCCAACGTCCTGACTTTC. The full variable domain, completed using reference TRBV27 and TRBJ2-6, is EAQVTQNPRYLITVTGKKLTVTCSQNMNHEYMSWYRQDPGLGLRQIYYSMNVEVTDKGDVPEGYKVSRKEKRNFPLILESPSPNQTSLYFCASRDGGPGSGANVLTFGAGSRLTVL.

The chain uses TRBV5-1 and TRBJ1-5, with D tentatively TRBD1 (5 bases). V was cut by 4 bases and J by 8 bases, with 16 bases left in between. Per germline, CDR1 SGHRS and CDR2 YFSETQ. This CDR3 contains 14 residues. CDR3 loop: CASSPGGGREPQHF. The CDR3 coding sequence is TGCGCCAGCAGCCCCGGCGGGGGGAGGGAGCCCCAGCATTTT.

CDR3 nucleotides: TGCGCCAGCGACGGGGCAGGGCTCACTTCCGTGGGAAACACCATATATTTT. Translation gives CASDGAGLTSVGNTIYF. The chain recombines TRBV10-2 with TRBJ1-3; tentative D call: TRBD1 (5 bases). This CDR3 region has 17 residues. CDR1 is WSHSY, CDR2 SAAADI, per germline. Deletions cut 8 bases from V and 4 bases from J, with 24 bases between.

This clone was counted a single time. The rearrangement links TRBV11-2 to TRBJ1-3; a possible D gene is TRBD1 (5 bases). V was pared by 5 bases and J by 0 bases, with 14 bases between. The CDR3 spans 16 residues. CDR1 and CDR2 from the germline V gene are SGHAT and FQNNGV. CDR3 region: CASSPRGKISGNTIYF. For the CDR3, the DNA is TGTGCCAGCAGCCCTCGGGGCAAAATCTCTGGAAACACCATATATTTT.

The CDR3 loop is CATGRSVNSNQPQHF. The CDR3 DNA is TGTGCCACCGGTCGGTCAGTCAATAGCAATCAGCCCCAGCATTTT. This chain uses TRBV6-5 with TRBJ1-5; D is undetermined. V lost 10 bases, J lost 0 bases, and 16 bases lay in between. The CDR3 is 15 amino acids. Germline V CDR1 and CDR2: MNHEY, SVGAGI.

The chain recombines TRBV9 with TRBJ1-2, with D unresolved. The germline CDR1 and CDR2 sequences are SGDLS and YYNGEE. The CDR3 runs to 13 residues. V was shortened by 4 bases and J by 7 bases, with 14 bases between the two germline ends. Written as DNA, the CDR3 is TGTGCCAGCAGCCGCCCCCGAGGCATTGGCTACACCTTC. It codes for CASSRPRGIGYTF.

J is TRBJ2-7 and V is TRBV5-4; D perhaps matches TRBD1 (5 bases). Germline lookup yields CDR1 SGHNT and CDR2 YYREEE (reference sequence). The CDR3 covers 15 residues. V was clipped by 1 base and J by 7 bases, with 18 bases between them. CDR3 bases: TGTGCCAGCAGCTTGTACCGACAGACAAACTGGGAGCAGTACTTC. Translation: CASSLYRQTNWEQYF.

V is TRBV24-1 and J is TRBJ1-2; 7 positions match TRBD1. Germline CDR1 is KGHDR and CDR2 is SFDVKD. The CDR3 consists of 17 residues. Trimming removed 4 bases from V and 8 bases from J; junction bases left unmatched: 18. CDR3 bases: TGTGCCACCAGTGACAGGGGACAGCCACCCACCAAAGAAGGCTACACCTTC. As protein: CATSDRGQPPTKEGYTF.